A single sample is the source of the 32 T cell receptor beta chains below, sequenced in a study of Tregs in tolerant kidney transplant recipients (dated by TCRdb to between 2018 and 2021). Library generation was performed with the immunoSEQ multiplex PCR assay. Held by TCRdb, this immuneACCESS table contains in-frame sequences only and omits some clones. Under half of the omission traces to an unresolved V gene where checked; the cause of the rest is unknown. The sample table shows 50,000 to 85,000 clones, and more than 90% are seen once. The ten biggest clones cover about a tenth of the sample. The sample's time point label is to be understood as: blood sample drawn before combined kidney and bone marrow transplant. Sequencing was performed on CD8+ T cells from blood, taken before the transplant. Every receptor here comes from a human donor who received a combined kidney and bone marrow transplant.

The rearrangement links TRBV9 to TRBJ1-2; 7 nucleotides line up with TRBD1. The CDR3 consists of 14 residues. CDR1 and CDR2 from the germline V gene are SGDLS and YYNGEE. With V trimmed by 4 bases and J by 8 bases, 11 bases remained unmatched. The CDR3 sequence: CASSPSRDSKGYTF. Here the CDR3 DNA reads TGTGCCAGCAGCCCGAGCCGGGACAGCAAGGGCTACACCTTC.

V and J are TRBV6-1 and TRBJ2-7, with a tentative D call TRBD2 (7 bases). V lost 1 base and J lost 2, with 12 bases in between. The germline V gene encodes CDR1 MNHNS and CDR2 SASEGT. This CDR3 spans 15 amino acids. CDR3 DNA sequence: TGTGCCAGCAGTGAAGACGAGGGGGGGACCTACGAGCAGTACTTC. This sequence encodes CASSEDEGGTYEQYF.

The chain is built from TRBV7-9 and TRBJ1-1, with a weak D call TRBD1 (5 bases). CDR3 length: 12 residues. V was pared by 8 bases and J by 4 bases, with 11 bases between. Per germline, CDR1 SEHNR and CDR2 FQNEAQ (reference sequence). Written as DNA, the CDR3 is TGTGCCAGCGGTCATCAGGGCACTGAAGCTTTCTTT. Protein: CASGHQGTEAFF.

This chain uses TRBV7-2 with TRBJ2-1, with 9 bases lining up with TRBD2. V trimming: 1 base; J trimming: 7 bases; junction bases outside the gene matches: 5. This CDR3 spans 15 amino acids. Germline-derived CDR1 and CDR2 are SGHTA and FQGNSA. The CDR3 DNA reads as TGTGCCAGCAGCTTAGGTGCGGGAGGGGGGAATGAGCAGTTCTTC. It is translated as CASSLGAGGGNEQFF. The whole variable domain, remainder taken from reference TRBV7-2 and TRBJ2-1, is GAGVSQSPSNKVTEKGKDVELRCDPISGHTALYWYRQSLGQGLEFLIYFQGNSAPDKSGLPSDRFSAERTGGSVSTLTIQRTQQEDSAVYLCASSLGAGGGNEQFFGPGTRLTVL.

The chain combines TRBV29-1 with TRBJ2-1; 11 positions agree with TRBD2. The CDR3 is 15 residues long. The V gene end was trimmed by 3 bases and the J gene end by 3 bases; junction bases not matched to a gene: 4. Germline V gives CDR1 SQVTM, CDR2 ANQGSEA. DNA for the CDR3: TGCAGCGTTGATCGGGGGACTAGCGGCTACAATGAGCAGTTCTTC. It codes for CSVDRGTSGYNEQFF.

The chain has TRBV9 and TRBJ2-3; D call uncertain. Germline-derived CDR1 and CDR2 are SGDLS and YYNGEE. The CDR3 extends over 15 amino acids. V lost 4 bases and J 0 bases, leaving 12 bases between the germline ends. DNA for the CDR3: TGTGCCAGCAGCCCACGAGAATCGAGCACAGATACGCAGTATTTT. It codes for CASSPRESSTDTQYF.

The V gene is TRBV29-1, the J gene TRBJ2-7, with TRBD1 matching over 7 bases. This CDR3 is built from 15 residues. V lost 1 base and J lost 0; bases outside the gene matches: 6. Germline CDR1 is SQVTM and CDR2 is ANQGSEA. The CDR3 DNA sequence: TGCAGCGTTGAAGCCCCAGGGACAGACTCCTACGAGCAGTACTTC. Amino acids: CSVEAPGTDSYEQYF.

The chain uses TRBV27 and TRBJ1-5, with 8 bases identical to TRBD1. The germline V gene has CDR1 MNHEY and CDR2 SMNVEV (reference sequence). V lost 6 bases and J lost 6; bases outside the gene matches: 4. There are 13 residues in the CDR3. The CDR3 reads CASRDRAGQPQHF. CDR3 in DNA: TGTGCCAGCAGGGACAGGGCAGGTCAGCCCCAGCATTTT.

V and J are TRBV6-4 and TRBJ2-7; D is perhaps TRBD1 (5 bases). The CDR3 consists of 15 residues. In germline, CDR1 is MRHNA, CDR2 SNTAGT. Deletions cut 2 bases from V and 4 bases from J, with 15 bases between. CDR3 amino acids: CASSDEGRVRYEQYF. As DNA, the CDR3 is TGTGCCAGCAGTGACGAAGGCAGGGTGAGATACGAGCAGTACTTC.

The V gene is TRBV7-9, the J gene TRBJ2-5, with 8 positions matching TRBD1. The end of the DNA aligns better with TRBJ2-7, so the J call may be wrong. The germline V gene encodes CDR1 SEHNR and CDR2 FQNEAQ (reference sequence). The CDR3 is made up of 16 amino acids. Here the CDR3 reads CASSPPQGQGAYEQYF. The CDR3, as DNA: TGTGCCAGCAGCCCACCGCAAGGACAGGGAGCCTACGAGCAGTACTTC.

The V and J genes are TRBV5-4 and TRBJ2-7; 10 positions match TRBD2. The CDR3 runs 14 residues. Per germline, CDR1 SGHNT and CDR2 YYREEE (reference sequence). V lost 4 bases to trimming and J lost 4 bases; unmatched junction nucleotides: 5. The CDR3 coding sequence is TGTGCCAGCAGCAAGACTAGCGGGTTTTACGAGCAGTACTTC. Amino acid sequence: CASSKTSGFYEQYF.

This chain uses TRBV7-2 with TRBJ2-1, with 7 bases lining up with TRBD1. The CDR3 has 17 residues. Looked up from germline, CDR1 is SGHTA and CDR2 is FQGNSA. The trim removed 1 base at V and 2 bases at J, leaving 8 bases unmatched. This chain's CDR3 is CASSLVYGRGTYNEQFF. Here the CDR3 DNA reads TGTGCCAGCAGCTTAGTGTACGGCAGGGGGACCTACAATGAGCAGTTCTTC.

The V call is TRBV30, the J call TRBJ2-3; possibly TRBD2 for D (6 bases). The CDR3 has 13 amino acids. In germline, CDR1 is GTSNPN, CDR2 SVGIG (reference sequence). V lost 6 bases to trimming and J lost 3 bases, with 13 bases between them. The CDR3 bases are TGTGCCTGCGCGGGAACGGCTACAGATACGCAGTATTTT. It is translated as CACAGTATDTQYF.

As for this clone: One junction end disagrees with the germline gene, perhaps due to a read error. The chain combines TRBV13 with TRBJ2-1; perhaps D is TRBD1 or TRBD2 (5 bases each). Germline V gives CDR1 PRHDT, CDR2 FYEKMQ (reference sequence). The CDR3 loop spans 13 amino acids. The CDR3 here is CASSLGTGNEQFF. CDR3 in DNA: TGTGCCAGCAGCCTAGGGACGGGGAATGAGCAGTTCTTC.

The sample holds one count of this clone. CDR3 protein: CASSLPRGYGYTF. The CDR3 nucleotides read TGTGCCAGCAGCTTACCAAGGGGATATGGCTACACCTTC. The V gene is TRBV7-9, the J gene TRBJ1-2; D may be TRBD1 (5 bases). The CDR3 is made up of 13 amino acids. Per germline, CDR1 SEHNR and CDR2 FQNEAQ (reference sequence). V gave up 2 bases and J gave up 5 bases, with 9 bases separating them.

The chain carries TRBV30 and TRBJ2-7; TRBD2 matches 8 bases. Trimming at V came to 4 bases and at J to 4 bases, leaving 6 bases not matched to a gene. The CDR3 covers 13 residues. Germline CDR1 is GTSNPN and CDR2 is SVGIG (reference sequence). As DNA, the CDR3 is TGTGCCTGGAAGGTAGCGGGACTTTACGAGCAGTACTTC. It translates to CAWKVAGLYEQYF.

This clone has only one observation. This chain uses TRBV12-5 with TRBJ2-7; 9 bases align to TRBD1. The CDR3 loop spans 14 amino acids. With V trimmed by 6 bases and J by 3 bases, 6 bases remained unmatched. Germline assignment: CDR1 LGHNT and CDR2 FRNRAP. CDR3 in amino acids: CASGGTGLNYEQYF. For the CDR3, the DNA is TGTGCTAGTGGCGGGACAGGGTTAAACTACGAGCAGTACTTC.

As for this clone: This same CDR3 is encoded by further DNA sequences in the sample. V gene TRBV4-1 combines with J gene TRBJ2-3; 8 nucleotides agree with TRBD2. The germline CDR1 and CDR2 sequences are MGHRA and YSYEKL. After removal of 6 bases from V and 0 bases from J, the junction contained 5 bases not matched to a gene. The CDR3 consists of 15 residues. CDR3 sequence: CASRGPGGSTDTQYF. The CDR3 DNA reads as TGCGCCAGCAGGGGGCCGGGGGGGAGCACAGATACGCAGTATTTT.

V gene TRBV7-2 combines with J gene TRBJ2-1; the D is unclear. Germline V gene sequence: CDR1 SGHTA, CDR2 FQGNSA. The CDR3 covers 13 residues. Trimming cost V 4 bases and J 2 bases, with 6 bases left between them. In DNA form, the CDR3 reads TGTGCCAGCAGCTCAAAGCCCTACAATGAGCAGTTCTTC. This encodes CASSSKPYNEQFF.

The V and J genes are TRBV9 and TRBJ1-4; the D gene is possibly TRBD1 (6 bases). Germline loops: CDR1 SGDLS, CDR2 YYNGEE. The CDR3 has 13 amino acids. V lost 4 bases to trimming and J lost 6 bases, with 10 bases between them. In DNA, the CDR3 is TGTGCCAGCAGCATGAGACAGGATGAAAAACTGTTTTTT. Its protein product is CASSMRQDEKLFF.

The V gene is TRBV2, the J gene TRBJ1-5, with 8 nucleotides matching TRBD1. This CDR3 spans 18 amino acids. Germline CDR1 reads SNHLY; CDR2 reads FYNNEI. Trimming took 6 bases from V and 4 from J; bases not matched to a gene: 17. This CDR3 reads CASSPPGQGADGNQPQHF. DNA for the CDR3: TGTGCCAGCAGCCCCCCGGGGCAGGGGGCTGATGGGAATCAGCCCCAGCATTTT.

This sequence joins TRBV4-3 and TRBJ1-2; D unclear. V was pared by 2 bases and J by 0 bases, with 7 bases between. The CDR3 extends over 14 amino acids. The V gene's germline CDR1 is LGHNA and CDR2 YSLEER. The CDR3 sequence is CASSQFRANYGYTF. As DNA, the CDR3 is TGCGCCAGCAGCCAATTCCGGGCTAACTATGGCTACACCTTC.

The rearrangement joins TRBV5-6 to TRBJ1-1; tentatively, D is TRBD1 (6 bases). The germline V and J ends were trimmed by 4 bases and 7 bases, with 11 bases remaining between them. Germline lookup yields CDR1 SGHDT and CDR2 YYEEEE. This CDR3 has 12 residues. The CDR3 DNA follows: TGTGCCAGCAGCCAAGGGGGGGTTGAAGCTTTCTTT. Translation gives CASSQGGVEAFF.

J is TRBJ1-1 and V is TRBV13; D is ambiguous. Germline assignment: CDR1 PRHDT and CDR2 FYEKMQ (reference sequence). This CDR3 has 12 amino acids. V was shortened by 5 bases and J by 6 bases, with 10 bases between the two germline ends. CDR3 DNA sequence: TGTGCCAGCAGCCCGGGGAGATCTGAAGCTTTCTTT. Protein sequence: CASSPGRSEAFF.

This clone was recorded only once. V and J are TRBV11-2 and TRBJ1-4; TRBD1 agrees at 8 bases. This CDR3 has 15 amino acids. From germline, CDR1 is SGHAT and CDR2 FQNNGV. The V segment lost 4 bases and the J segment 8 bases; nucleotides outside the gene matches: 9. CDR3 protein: CASSSEDRVYEKLFF. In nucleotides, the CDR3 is TGTGCCAGCAGCTCCGAGGACAGGGTTTACGAAAAACTGTTTTTT.

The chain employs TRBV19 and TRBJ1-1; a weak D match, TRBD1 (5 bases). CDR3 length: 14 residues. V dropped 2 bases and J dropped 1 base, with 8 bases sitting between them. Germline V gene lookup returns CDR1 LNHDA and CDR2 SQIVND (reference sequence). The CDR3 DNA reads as TGTGCCAGTAGTATATCGGGGGGGAACACTGAAGCTTTCTTT. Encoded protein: CASSISGGNTEAFF.

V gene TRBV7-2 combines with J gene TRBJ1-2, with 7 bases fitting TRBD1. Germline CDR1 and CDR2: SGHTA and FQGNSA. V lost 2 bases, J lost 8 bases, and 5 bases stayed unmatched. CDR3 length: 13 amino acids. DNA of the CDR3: TGTGCCAGCAGCTTACGACAGGGCCTAGGCTACACCTTC. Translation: CASSLRQGLGYTF. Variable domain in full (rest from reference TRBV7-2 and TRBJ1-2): GAGVSQSPSNKVTEKGKDVELRCDPISGHTALYWYRQSLGQGLEFLIYFQGNSAPDKSGLPSDRFSAERTGGSVSTLTIQRTQQEDSAVYLCASSLRQGLGYTFGSGTRLTVV.

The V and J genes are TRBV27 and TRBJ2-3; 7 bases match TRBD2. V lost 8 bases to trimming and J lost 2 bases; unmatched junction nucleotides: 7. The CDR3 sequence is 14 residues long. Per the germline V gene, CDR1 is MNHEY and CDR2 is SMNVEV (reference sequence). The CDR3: CASGLAGSTDTQYF. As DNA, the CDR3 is TGTGCCAGCGGGTTAGCGGGTTCCACAGATACGCAGTATTTT.

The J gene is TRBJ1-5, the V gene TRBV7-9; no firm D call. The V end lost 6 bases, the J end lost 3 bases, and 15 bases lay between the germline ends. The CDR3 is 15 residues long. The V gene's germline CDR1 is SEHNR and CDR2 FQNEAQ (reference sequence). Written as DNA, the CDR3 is TGTGCCAGCAGTAGCGACCGGGAATACAATCAGCCCCAGCATTTT. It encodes CASSSDREYNQPQHF.

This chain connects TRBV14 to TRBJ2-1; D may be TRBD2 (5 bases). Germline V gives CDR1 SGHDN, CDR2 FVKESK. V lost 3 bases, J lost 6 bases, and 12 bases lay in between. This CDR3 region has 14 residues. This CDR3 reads CASSQTTSTNEQFF. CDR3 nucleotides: TGTGCCAGCAGCCAGACCACTAGTACCAATGAGCAGTTCTTC. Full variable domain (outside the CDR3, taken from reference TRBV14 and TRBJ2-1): EAGVTQFPSHSVIEKGQTVTLRCDPISGHDNLYWYRRVMGKEIKFLLHFVKESKQDESGMPNNRFLAERTGGTYSTLKVQPAELEDSGVYFCASSQTTSTNEQFFGPGTRLTVL.

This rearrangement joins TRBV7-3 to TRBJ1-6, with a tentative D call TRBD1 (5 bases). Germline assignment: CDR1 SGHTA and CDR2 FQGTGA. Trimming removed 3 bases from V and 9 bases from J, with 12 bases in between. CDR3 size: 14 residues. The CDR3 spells CASSFQGGGSPLHF. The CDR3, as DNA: TGTGCCAGCAGCTTCCAGGGTGGTGGTTCACCCCTCCACTTT.

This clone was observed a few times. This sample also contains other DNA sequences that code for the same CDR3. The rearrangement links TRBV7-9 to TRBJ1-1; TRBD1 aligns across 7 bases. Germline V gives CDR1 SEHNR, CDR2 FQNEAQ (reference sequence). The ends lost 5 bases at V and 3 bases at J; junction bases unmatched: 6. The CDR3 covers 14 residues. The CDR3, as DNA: TGTGCCAGCAGCCCGAACAGGGGAGACACTGAAGCTTTCTTT. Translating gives CASSPNRGDTEAFF.